This T cell receptor beta chain originates from a study of T-cell reconstitution after alpha-beta-depleted transplantation in children. The CDR3 has 16 residues. Losses at the gene ends were 0 bases for V and 2 bases for J; bases not matched to a gene: 5. Looked up from germline, CDR1 is SGHDN and CDR2 is FVKESK. The TCRbeta library was prepared with unique molecular identifiers. TCRdb re-called the PCR reads with MiXCR, one entry per CDR3 protein. The sample consists of 400,000 to 500,000 distinct CDR3 sequences, 9.5% to 13% of them appearing once. There are a few counts of this clonotype. This TCR was recovered from a human donor who donated a stem cell graft to a child with acute myeloid leukemia. This specimen consisted of PBMCs from the stem cell graft donor, obtained from the stem cell graft. The chain links TRBV14 to TRBJ2-3; 7 bases fit TRBD2. The CDR3 nucleotides are TGTGCCAGCAGCCAAGAGGCGGGAGTGATCACAGATACGCAGTATTTT. This codes for CASSQEAGVITDTQYF.